This T cell receptor (beta chain) is drawn from a study of shared clonotypes between healthy human individuals. Here immunoSEQ multiplex PCR was the method, and the copy in TCRdb shows in-frame clones only, minus some. The profile covers millions of clones, with 85% to 95% appearing a single time and roughly 0.13% taken by the ten largest. The receptor comes from a man aged 18 to 29 in good health. The sequenced sample consisted of naive CD4+ T cells sorted from blood. The subset is: CD45RA+ positively selected.

This CDR3 reads CASVARATEAFF. CDR3 in DNA: TGTGCCAGTGTCGCCAGGGCCACTGAAGCTTTCTTT. The chain links TRBV19 to TRBJ1-1; a weak D match, TRBD1 (5 bases). The CDR3 is made up of 12 amino acids. V was clipped by 8 bases and J by 4 bases, with 11 bases between them. Germline values: CDR1 LNHDA, CDR2 SQIVND (reference sequence).